This TCR beta chain was identified in a study of T-cell reconstitution after alpha-beta-depleted transplantation in children. General study points: T-cell counts and diversity were attributed mostly to newly produced T cells one year after transplant. The study traced high day-60 TCRbeta diversity in some patients to surviving recipient T cells and thymic progenitors.

The library targeted TCRbeta and was prepared with unique molecular identifiers. From the PCR reads, TCRdb called clonotypes with MiXCR, one entry per CDR3 protein. The table has about 20,000 distinct CDR3 sequences, roughly 13% seen once. This clonotype appeared many times. What it binds is unknown. Material: PBMCs, mostly from graft donor cells, obtained 60 days after TCRalphabeta/CD19-depleted stem cell transplant. The receptor comes from a female patient aged 2-10 years who had a stem cell transplant for congenital amegakaryocytic thrombocytopenia, so the T cells may come from the graft donor.

In DNA, the CDR3 is TGTGCCAGCAGCCCGACAAACCCCGGAAACACCATATATTTT. Translating it yields CASSPTNPGNTIYF. The rearrangement uses TRBV7-9 and TRBJ1-3, with D hard to call. The germline CDR1 and CDR2 sequences are SEHNR and FQNEAQ (reference sequence). CDR3 length: 14 residues. V was trimmed by 5 bases and J by 4 bases, leaving 12 bases between them.